The present TCR beta chain was sequenced within a study of PD-L1 blockade in urothelial cancer. This sample's time point: pretreatment peripheral blood. This CDR3 comprises 11 residues. The V end lost 7 bases, the J end lost 4 bases, and 9 bases lay between the germline ends. Germline lookup yields CDR1 DFQATT and CDR2 SNEGSKA (reference sequence). Sequencing used immunoSEQ multiplex PCR; TCRdb keeps in-frame clones, though not all of them. Counted here are roughly 50,000 clones, approximately 81% occurring once; the ten biggest clones make up approximately 3.7%. The chain uses TRBV20-1 and TRBJ2-3; D remains unclear. This specimen was PBMCs, taken around atezolizumab (anti-PD-L1) treatment. This clonotype was sampled from a man between 65 and 79 years old with urothelial cancer. The chain's CDR3 is CSVPQADTQYF. The DNA for the CDR3 is TGCAGTGTTCCTCAGGCAGATACGCAGTATTTT.